These 30 T cell receptor beta chains share one sample of origin, sequenced in a study of blood T cells in healthy people across ages. For the second PCR, which ran for about 6 to 11 cycles, a sample-barcoded 5' primer and a J-beta primer mix were used. TCRdb passed the 5' RACE reads through MiXCR, listing each CDR3 protein once. The table has about 1,400,000 distinct CDR3 sequences, roughly 40% seen once; the top ten hold roughly 8.2%. Sequenced: blood. The receptors originated from a woman under 30 in good health.

V and J are TRBV20-1 and TRBJ2-1; weak D call: TRBD1 (6 bases). Germline values: CDR1 DFQATT, CDR2 SNEGSKA (reference sequence). This CDR3 is 15 amino acids long. The germline V and J ends were trimmed by 5 bases and 0 bases, with 14 bases remaining between them. The CDR3 DNA sequence: TGCAGTGCTCCCTCCGGGACAACCTCCTACAATGAGCAGTTCTTC. This sequence encodes CSAPSGTTSYNEQFF.

This chain connects TRBV3-1 to TRBJ1-2; D ambiguous. The CDR3 length is 14 residues. Germline loops: CDR1 LGHDT, CDR2 YNNKEL (reference sequence). The ends were cut back, 3 bases at V and 4 bases at J, with 12 bases in the middle. DNA of the CDR3: TGTGCCAGCAGCCACTCCCGGGATCCCTATGGCTACACCTTC. It specifies CASSHSRDPYGYTF.

This clonotype was detected ten times or more. The chain recombines TRBV7-2 with TRBJ2-3; 8 bases are a match to TRBD2. The CDR3 is 14 residues long. Germline CDR1 reads SGHTA; CDR2 reads FQGNSA. V was clipped by 5 bases and J by 5 bases; unmatched bases: 6. The DNA of the CDR3 is TGTGCCAGCAGCCAACTAGCGGAGTTAGATACGCAGTATTTT. Amino acid sequence: CASSQLAELDTQYF.

This clonotype was observed at least ten times. The V and J genes are TRBV5-5 and TRBJ2-1, with D perhaps matching TRBD2 (6 bases). Germline loops: CDR1 SGHKS, CDR2 YYEKEE (reference sequence). Trimming took 2 bases from V and 7 from J, leaving 16 bases between them. This CDR3 comprises 15 residues. CDR3 in amino acids: CASSFGLLAMNEQFF. The DNA of the CDR3 is TGTGCCAGCAGCTTTGGCCTCCTAGCGATGAATGAGCAGTTCTTC.

V gene TRBV2 combines with J gene TRBJ1-5, with a possible D match to TRBD1 (5 bases). The CDR3 contains 14 residues. CDR1 is SNHLY and CDR2 is FYNNEI in the germline V gene. V was shortened by 3 bases and J by 5 bases, with 11 bases between the two germline ends. The CDR3 region has the DNA TGTGCCAGCAGTGATACGGGGCGGGATCAGCCCCAGCATTTT. Encoded protein: CASSDTGRDQPQHF.

The chain recombines TRBV2 with TRBJ1-1, with D possibly being TRBD1 (6 bases). The CDR3 covers 14 residues. Germline-derived CDR1 and CDR2 are SNHLY and FYNNEI. Trimming took 5 bases from V and 1 from J, leaving 11 bases between them. The CDR3 loop is CASSWDISNTEAFF. CDR3 DNA: TGTGCCAGCAGTTGGGACATCTCGAACACTGAAGCTTTCTTT.

The V and J genes are TRBV7-3 and TRBJ1-1; 7 nucleotides line up with TRBD1. This CDR3 has 16 amino acids. Germline CDR1 and CDR2: SGHTA and FQGTGA. V shed 0 bases, J shed 0 bases, and the junction held 4 bases outside the gene matches. The CDR3 here is CASSLTRQGVNTEAFF. The CDR3, as DNA: TGTGCCAGCAGCTTAACGAGGCAGGGGGTGAACACTGAAGCTTTCTTT.

The chain has TRBV28 and TRBJ2-1, with TRBD1 identical over 9 bases. The germline CDR1 and CDR2 sequences are MDHEN and SYDVKM. The CDR3 spans 17 residues. V was clipped by 3 bases and J by 10 bases; unmatched bases: 16. The CDR3 sequence: CASSFSSGTGSGGEQFF. The CDR3, as DNA: TGTGCCAGCAGTTTCTCCTCCGGGACAGGGAGTGGTGGAGAGCAGTTCTTC.

The V call is TRBV29-1, the J call TRBJ2-1; 9 nucleotides agree with TRBD2. Germline loops: CDR1 SQVTM, CDR2 ANQGSEA. This CDR3 is 18 amino acids long. J lost 2 bases, V lost 0 bases, and 11 bases had no gene match. In nucleotides, the CDR3 is TGCAGCGTTGAAGATAGCTCAGGACTAGCGCCACCCTACAATGAGCAGTTCTTC. It codes for CSVEDSSGLAPPYNEQFF.

The chain joins TRBV7-2 to TRBJ2-7; 10 bases are a match to TRBD1. CDR1 SGHTA and CDR2 FQGNSA come from the germline V gene. Trimming at V came to 4 bases and at J to 3 bases, leaving 6 bases not matched to a gene. This CDR3 is built from 15 residues. The chain's CDR3 is CASSSGQGGFYEQYF. The CDR3 DNA is TGTGCCAGCAGCTCTGGACAGGGGGGATTCTACGAGCAGTACTTC.

This clonotype was counted between two and nine times. The chain recombines TRBV29-1 with TRBJ2-5; the D is unclear. Trimming removed 1 base at V and 1 base at J, with 7 bases between. Germline V gene sequence: CDR1 SQVTM, CDR2 ANQGSEA. This CDR3 region has 13 residues. The CDR3 sequence: CSVEVGSQETQYF. In DNA, the CDR3 is TGCAGCGTTGAAGTGGGGTCCCAAGAGACCCAGTACTTC.

This clonotype has just a few counts. CDR3 sequence (DNA): TGTGCCAGCAGCCTCAGAGCTAGTTTTGAGCAGTTCTTC. It codes for CASSLRASFEQFF. This chain links TRBV7-9 with TRBJ2-1; D uncertain. The length of the CDR3 is 13 residues. The germline CDR1 and CDR2 sequences are SEHNR and FQNEAQ (reference sequence). V was cut by 5 bases and J by 9 bases, with 14 bases left in between.

Details on this clonotype: This may arise from a read error, as a much more abundant clone is one base away. V and J are TRBV14 and TRBJ2-1, with unresolved D. Trimming removed 1 base at V and 10 bases at J, with 8 bases between. The CDR3 spans 12 residues. The germline V gene has CDR1 SGHDN and CDR2 FVKESK. The CDR3 bases are TGTGCCAGCAGCCAAGTTCCCTACGAGCAGTTCTTC. As protein: CASSQVPYEQFF.

Only a few counts were recorded for this clonotype. The genes are TRBV12-3 or TRBV12-4 and TRBJ2-3; D remains unclear. The CDR3 spans 16 residues. Trimming shortened V by 4 bases and J by 7 bases, and 21 bases separated the two germline ends. The CDR3 loop is CASSYDQAPGQNTQYF. The CDR3 DNA is TGTGCCAGCAGTTACGACCAGGCTCCCGGCCAGAATACGCAGTATTTT.

Points on this clonotype: This clone may be a read error of a much larger clone one base away. The chain carries TRBV4-1 and TRBJ2-3, with 10 nucleotides matching TRBD2. The germline V gene encodes CDR1 MGHRA and CDR2 YSYEKL. Trimming removed 1 base from V and 8 bases from J; junction bases left unmatched: 6. The CDR3 loop spans 15 amino acids. CDR3 residues: CASSQALAGPTTQYF. CDR3 DNA sequence: TGCGCCAGCAGCCAAGCACTAGCGGGGCCTACTACGCAGTATTTT.

The chain uses TRBV6-1 and TRBJ2-3; TRBD1 might be the D (5 bases). The V gene lost 4 bases and the J gene lost 2 bases, with 10 bases spanning the gap. This CDR3 has 14 residues. The germline V gene has CDR1 MNHNS and CDR2 SASEGT. The chain's CDR3 is CASSVDTFTDTQYF. Written as DNA, the CDR3 is TGTGCCAGCAGTGTGGACACATTCACAGATACGCAGTATTTT.

This clonotype came up a few times. V gene TRBV12-3 or TRBV12-4 combines with J gene TRBJ2-1; 9 bases line up with TRBD2. V shed 4 bases and J 3 bases; nucleotides not matched to a gene: 7. The length of the CDR3 is 16 residues. The CDR3 nucleotides read TGTGCCAGCAGTTACGGCGGGGGGGTATTCTACAATGAGCAGTTCTTC. The encoded protein is CASSYGGGVFYNEQFF.

The chain recombines TRBV6-5 with TRBJ2-3; weak D call: TRBD2 (6 bases). The CDR3 sequence is 16 residues long. Trimming removed 2 bases at V and 1 base at J, with 13 bases between. Germline assignment: CDR1 MNHEY and CDR2 SVGAGI. The DNA for the CDR3 is TGTGCCAGCAGTTACCTCGGGACTTACCGCACAGATACGCAGTATTTT. Protein sequence: CASSYLGTYRTDTQYF.

This clonotype was seen only once. This chain connects TRBV5-6 to TRBJ2-7; D unclear. There are 14 residues in the CDR3. From germline, CDR1 is SGHDT and CDR2 YYEEEE. V was pared by 2 bases and J by 0 bases, with 9 bases between. The CDR3 reads CASSFAEPSYEQYF. The CDR3 DNA is TGTGCCAGCAGCTTCGCGGAGCCCTCCTACGAGCAGTACTTC. Combining the CDR3 with reference TRBV5-6 and TRBJ2-7 gives the whole variable domain DAGVTQSPTHLIKTRGQQVTLRCSPKSGHDTVSWYQQALGQGPQFIFQYYEEEERQRGNFPDRFSGHQFPNYSSELNVNALLLGDSALYLCASSFAEPSYEQYFGPGTRLTVT.

This clonotype was detected only a few times. Written as DNA, the CDR3 is TGTGCCAGCTGGGAGAGGCCGAATGAGCAGTTCTTC. It translates to CASWERPNEQFF. The V call is TRBV27, the J call TRBJ2-1, with a possible D match to TRBD2 (5 bases). CDR3 size: 12 residues. Germline V lookup: CDR1 MNHEY, CDR2 SMNVEV (reference sequence). V was pared by 8 bases and J by 7 bases, with 12 bases between.

This sequence joins TRBV19 and TRBJ2-1; D not resolved. The CDR3 loop spans 14 amino acids. Germline CDR1 is LNHDA and CDR2 is SQIVND (reference sequence). The V end was cut by 8 bases, the J end by 0 bases, with 11 bases between. The CDR3 coding sequence is TGTGCCAGTTCTATAATGAGCTCCTACAATGAGCAGTTCTTC. Protein: CASSIMSSYNEQFF.

J is TRBJ2-3 and V is TRBV10-3, with 10 bases that match TRBD2. Germline assignment: CDR1 ENHRY and CDR2 SYGVKD. This CDR3 spans 13 amino acids. Trimming cost V 9 bases and J 0 bases; bases outside gene matches: 0. The CDR3 DNA reads TGTGCCATACTAGCGGGAAGCACAGATACGCAGTATTTT. This codes for CAILAGSTDTQYF.

The V call is TRBV12-3 or TRBV12-4, the J call TRBJ2-7; D is uncertain. The germline V and J ends were trimmed by 7 bases and 0 bases, with 19 bases remaining between them. The CDR3 sequence is 16 residues long. For the CDR3, the DNA is TGTGCCAGCACCAATCGGTTGCCGGCTTACTCCTACGAGCAGTACTTC. Protein: CASTNRLPAYSYEQYF.

The V gene is TRBV20-1, the J gene TRBJ2-5, with a tentative D call TRBD1 (6 bases). This CDR3 is built from 17 residues. Germline V gene lookup returns CDR1 DFQATT and CDR2 SNEGSKA (reference sequence). Deletions cut 0 bases from V and 5 bases from J, with 22 bases between. The CDR3 nucleotides read TGCAGTGCTAGAGATATCCAGCAGGACAGTGTCATTGAGACCCAGTACTTC. Its protein product is CSARDIQQDSVIETQYF.

This chain connects TRBV7-2 to TRBJ2-6, with a weak D call TRBD2 (6 bases). CDR3 size: 16 residues. Germline assignment: CDR1 SGHTA and CDR2 FQGNSA. The V gene lost 7 bases and the J gene lost 0 bases, with 13 bases spanning the gap. CDR3 sequence: CASTLGRCSGANVLTF. The CDR3 region has the DNA TGTGCCAGCACCCTCGGGAGATGCTCTGGGGCCAACGTCCTGACTTTC.

This chain uses TRBV29-1 with TRBJ2-1, with a tentative D call TRBD1 (6 bases). The germline V gene encodes CDR1 SQVTM and CDR2 ANQGSEA. This CDR3 comprises 14 residues. The V gene lost 4 bases and the J gene lost 0 bases, with 10 bases spanning the gap. The CDR3 DNA reads TGCAGCGTTGGGCAGGGGAGCTCCTACAATGAGCAGTTCTTC. It is translated as CSVGQGSSYNEQFF.

The CDR3 here is CASSLHHRGGETQYF. CDR3 nucleotides: TGTGCCAGCAGCTTACACCATCGGGGCGGAGAGACCCAGTACTTC. V and J are TRBV7-9 and TRBJ2-7; D is tentatively TRBD1 or TRBD2 (5 bases each). The tail of the sequence fits TRBJ2-5 better, so the J call may be wrong. Looked up from germline, CDR1 is SEHNR and CDR2 is FQNEAQ (reference sequence). The CDR3 sequence is 15 residues long.

V and J are TRBV5-1 and TRBJ2-7; maybe TRBD1 (5 bases). Germline values: CDR1 SGHRS, CDR2 YFSETQ. V lost 0 bases and J 2 bases, leaving 9 bases between the germline ends. The CDR3 runs to 14 residues. In DNA, the CDR3 is TGCGCCAGCAGCTTGGTGGACACCGCCTACGAGCAGTACTTC. Protein product: CASSLVDTAYEQYF.

The CDR3 DNA is TGCGCCAGCAGCCAAATAAAGGACACCATATATTTT. Protein product: CASSQIKDTIYF. This rearrangement joins TRBV4-1 to TRBJ1-3; D call uncertain. The CDR3 contains 12 residues. The germline V gene encodes CDR1 MGHRA and CDR2 YSYEKL. Trimming removed 2 bases at V and 8 bases at J, with 7 bases between.

CDR3 DNA sequence: TGTGCCAGCAGATCAGTCGGGGTTGGTAATCAGCCCCAGCATTTT. Translation gives CASRSVGVGNQPQHF. The chain has TRBV2 and TRBJ1-5; D gene unclear. The CDR3 is 15 residues long. Trimming pared 6 bases from V and 4 bases from J, leaving 16 bases between. The germline V gene encodes CDR1 SNHLY and CDR2 FYNNEI.